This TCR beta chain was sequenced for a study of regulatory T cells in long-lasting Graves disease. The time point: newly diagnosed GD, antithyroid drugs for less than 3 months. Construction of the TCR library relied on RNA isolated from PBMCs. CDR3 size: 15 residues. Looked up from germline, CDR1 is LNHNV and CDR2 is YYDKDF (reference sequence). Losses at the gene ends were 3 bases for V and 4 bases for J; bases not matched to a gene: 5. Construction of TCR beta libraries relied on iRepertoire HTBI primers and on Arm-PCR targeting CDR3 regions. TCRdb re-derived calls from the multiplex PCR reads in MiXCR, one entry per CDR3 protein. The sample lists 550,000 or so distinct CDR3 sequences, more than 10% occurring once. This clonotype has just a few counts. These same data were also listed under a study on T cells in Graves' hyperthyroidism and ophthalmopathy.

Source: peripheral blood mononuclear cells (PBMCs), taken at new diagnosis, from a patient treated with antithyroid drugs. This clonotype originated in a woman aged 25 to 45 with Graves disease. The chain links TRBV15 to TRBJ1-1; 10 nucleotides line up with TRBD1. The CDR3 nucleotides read TGTGCCACCAGCAGGTTGGACAGGGGGTGCACTGAAGCTTTCTTT. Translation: CATSRLDRGCTEAFF.